The entry below gives a single T cell receptor (beta chain) sequence along with its context. Only in-frame clones appear in the TCRdb table, and some are missing; sequencing was by immunoSEQ multiplex PCR. The profile shows nearly 1 million clones, 60% to 85% of them singletons. This entry is derived from a study of shared clonotypes between healthy human individuals. The CDR3 spans 14 residues. Germline lookup yields CDR1 GTSNPN and CDR2 SVGIG (reference sequence). Trimming cost V 8 bases and J 3 bases, with 18 bases left between them. The clonotype originates from a man between 18 and 29 years old in good health. V and J are TRBV30 and TRBJ2-3, with D maybe TRBD2 (6 bases). Sequenced: memory CD4+ T cells sorted from blood. Subset specified: CD45RA-negative fraction. The CDR3 nucleotides read TGTGCCGTAGCCGGGGCTGGGGGGACAGATACGCAGTATTTT. Translation gives CAVAGAGGTDTQYF.